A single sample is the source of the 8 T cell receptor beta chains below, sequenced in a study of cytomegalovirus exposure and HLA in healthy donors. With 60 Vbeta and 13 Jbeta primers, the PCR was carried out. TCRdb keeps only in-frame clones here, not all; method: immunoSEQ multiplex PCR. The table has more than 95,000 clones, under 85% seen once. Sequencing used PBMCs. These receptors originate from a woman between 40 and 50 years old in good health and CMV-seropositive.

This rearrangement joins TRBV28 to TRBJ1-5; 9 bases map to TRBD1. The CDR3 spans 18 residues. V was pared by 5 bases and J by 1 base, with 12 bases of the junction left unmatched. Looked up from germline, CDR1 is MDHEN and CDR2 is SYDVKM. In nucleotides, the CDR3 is TGTGCCAGCAGTCCCCGGGACAGGGCGGTTCGGAGCAATCAGCCCCAGCATTTT. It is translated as CASSPRDRAVRSNQPQHF.

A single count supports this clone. The CDR3 bases are TGTGCCACCAGCAGAGGGACAGCCCCCTTTAATCAGCCCCAGCATTTT. Translation: CATSRGTAPFNQPQHF. The chain joins TRBV15 to TRBJ1-5; D perhaps matches TRBD1 (6 bases). Per germline, CDR1 LNHNV and CDR2 YYDKDF (reference sequence). The length of the CDR3 is 16 residues. The V and J ends lost 1 base and 4 bases respectively, with 14 bases between them.

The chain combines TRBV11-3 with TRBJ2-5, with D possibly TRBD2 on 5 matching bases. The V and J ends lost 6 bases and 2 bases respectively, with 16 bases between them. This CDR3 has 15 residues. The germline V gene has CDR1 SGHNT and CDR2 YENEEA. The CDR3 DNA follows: TGTGCCAGCAGGCTAGGAGGACCTAGACAAGAGACCCAGTACTTC. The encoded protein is CASRLGGPRQETQYF.

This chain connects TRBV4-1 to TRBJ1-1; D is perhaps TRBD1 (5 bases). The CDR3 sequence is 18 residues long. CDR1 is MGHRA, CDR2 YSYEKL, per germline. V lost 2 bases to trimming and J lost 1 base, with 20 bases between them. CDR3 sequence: CASSQSAVVVGGNTEAFF. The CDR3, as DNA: TGCGCCAGCAGCCAATCGGCCGTCGTGGTCGGGGGGAACACTGAAGCTTTCTTT.

CDR3 nucleotide sequence: TGTGCCAGCAGCCAAGATCTCGGGAATAATTCACCCCTCCACTTT. It codes for CASSQDLGNNSPLHF. The chain combines TRBV4-2 with TRBJ1-6; D unclear. Germline V gene sequence: CDR1 LGHNA, CDR2 YNFKEQ. Trimming shortened V by 0 bases and J by 5 bases, and 8 bases separated the two germline ends. This CDR3 region has 15 residues.

The CDR3 region is CASSQSGTEAFF. In DNA, the CDR3 is TGTGCCAGCAGTCAATCGGGGACTGAAGCTTTCTTT. The chain employs TRBV27 and TRBJ1-1; D is ambiguous. Trimming pared 5 bases from V and 5 bases from J, leaving 9 bases between. Germline-derived CDR1 and CDR2 are MNHEY and SMNVEV (reference sequence). The CDR3 has 12 amino acids.

The CDR3 region is CATSRGEKGYEQYF. The CDR3 bases are TGTGCCACCAGCAGAGGGGAGAAGGGATACGAGCAGTACTTC. This sequence joins TRBV15 and TRBJ2-7; weak D call: TRBD2 (5 bases). Trimming stripped 1 base from V and 4 bases from J, with 11 bases between. The length of the CDR3 is 14 residues. Germline V gene data show CDR1 as LNHNV and CDR2 as YYDKDF (reference sequence).

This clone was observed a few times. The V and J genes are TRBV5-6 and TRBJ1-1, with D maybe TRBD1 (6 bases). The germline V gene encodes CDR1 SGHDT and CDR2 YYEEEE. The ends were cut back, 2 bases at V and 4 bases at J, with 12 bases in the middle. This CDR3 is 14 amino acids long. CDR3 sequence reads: CASSFGGVSTEAFF. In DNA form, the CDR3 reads TGTGCCAGCAGCTTTGGGGGCGTAAGCACTGAAGCTTTCTTT.